Listed here is a single TCR delta chain. Germline is not matched at one junction end, which may reflect a read error. Different DNA sequences within this sample yield the same CDR3. This sample is drawn from a study of gamma-delta chains in newborns, infants, children. Overall study: Innate gammadelta T cells reportedly expand polyclonally right after birth, driven by microbial exposure, per the title.

The CDR3 is 20 amino acids. From germline, CDR1 is TSWWSYY and CDR2 QGS. TCRdb re-processed the reads using CATT. The repertoire includes under 8,000 delta-chain clones, roughly 0.7% of them detected once, and roughly 15% sits in the top ten. The sample was blood. The chain couples TRDV1 to TRDJ3, with a weak D call TRDD3 (6 bases). The sequence came from a child who was a newborn, infant or young child, either healthy, febrile or measles-vaccinated (not recorded which). The CDR3 is CALGGTYPDYWDWDTRQMFF. CDR3 sequence (DNA): TGCGCTCTTGGGGGCACGTATCCTGATTACTGGGACTGGGACACCCGACAGATGTTTTTC.